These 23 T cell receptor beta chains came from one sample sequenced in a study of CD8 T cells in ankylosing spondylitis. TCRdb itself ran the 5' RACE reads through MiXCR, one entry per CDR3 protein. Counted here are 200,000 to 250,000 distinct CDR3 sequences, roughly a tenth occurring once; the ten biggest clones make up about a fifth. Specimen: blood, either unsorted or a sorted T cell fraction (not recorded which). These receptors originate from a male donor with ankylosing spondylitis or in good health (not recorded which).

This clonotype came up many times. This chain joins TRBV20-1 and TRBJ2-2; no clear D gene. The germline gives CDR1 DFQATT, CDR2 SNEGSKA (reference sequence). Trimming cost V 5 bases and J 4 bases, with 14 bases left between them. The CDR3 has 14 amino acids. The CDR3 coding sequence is TGCAGTGCTCCAGCTCTATGGGGCACCGGGGAGCTGTTTTTT. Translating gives CSAPALWGTGELFF.

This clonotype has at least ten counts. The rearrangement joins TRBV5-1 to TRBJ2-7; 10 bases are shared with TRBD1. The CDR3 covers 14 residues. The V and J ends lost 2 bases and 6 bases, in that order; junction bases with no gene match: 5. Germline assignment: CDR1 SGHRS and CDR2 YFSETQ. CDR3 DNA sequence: TGCGCCAGCAGCTTCCCGGGACAGGGGTTCGAGCAGTACTTC. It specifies CASSFPGQGFEQYF. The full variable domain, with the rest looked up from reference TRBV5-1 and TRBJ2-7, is KAGVTQTPRYLIKTRGQQVTLSCSPISGHRSVSWYQQTPGQGLQFLFEYFSETQRNKGNFPGRFSGRQFSNSRSEMNVSTLELGDSALYLCASSFPGQGFEQYFGPGTRLTVT.

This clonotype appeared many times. The CDR3 is CASSADPTSGPQHF. The CDR3 DNA sequence: TGCGCCAGCAGCGCGGATCCCACTAGCGGGCCCCAGCATTTT. The V and J genes are TRBV5-1 and TRBJ1-5; D not resolved. The V gene lost 4 bases and the J gene lost 9 bases, with 17 bases spanning the gap. Per the germline V gene, CDR1 is SGHRS and CDR2 is YFSETQ. This CDR3 has 14 residues.

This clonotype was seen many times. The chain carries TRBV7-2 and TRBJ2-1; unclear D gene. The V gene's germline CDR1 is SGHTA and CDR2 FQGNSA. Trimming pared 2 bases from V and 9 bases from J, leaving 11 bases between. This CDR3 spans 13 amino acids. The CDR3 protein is CASSLIGPTEQFF. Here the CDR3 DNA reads TGTGCCAGCAGCTTAATAGGACCAACTGAGCAGTTCTTC. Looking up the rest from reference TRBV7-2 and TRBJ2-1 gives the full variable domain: GAGVSQSPSNKVTEKGKDVELRCDPISGHTALYWYRQSLGQGLEFLIYFQGNSAPDKSGLPSDRFSAERTGGSVSTLTIQRTQQEDSAVYLCASSLIGPTEQFFGPGTRLTVL.

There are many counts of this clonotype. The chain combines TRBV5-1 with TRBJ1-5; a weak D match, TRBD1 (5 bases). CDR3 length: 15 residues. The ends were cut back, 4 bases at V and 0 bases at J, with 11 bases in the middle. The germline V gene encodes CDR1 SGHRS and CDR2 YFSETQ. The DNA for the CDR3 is TGCGCCAGCAGCCTCGACAGCCGTAGCAATCAGCCCCAGCATTTT. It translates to CASSLDSRSNQPQHF.

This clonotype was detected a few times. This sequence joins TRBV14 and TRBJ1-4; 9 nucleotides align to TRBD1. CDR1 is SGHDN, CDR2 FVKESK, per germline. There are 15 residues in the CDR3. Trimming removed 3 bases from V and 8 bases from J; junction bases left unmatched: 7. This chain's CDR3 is CASSQTGGVLEKLFF. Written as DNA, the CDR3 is TGTGCCAGCAGCCAGACAGGGGGAGTGTTGGAAAAACTGTTTTTT.

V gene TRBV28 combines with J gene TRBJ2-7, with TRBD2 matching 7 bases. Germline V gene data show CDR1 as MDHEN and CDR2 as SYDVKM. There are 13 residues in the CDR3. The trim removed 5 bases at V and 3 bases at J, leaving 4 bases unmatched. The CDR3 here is CASSHPGGYEQYF. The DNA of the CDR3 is TGTGCCAGCAGTCATCCGGGAGGCTACGAGCAGTACTTC.

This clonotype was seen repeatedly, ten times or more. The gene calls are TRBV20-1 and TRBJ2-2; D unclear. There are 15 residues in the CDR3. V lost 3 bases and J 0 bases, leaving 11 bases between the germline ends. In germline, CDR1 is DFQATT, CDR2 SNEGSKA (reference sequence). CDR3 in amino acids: CSASATGPNTGELFF. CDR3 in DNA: TGCAGTGCTAGTGCAACTGGTCCGAACACCGGGGAGCTGTTTTTT.

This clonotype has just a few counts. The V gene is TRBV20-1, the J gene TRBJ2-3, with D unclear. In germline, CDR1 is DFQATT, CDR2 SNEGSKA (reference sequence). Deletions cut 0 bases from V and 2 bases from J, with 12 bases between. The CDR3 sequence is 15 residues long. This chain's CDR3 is CSARDLITSTDTQYF. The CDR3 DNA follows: TGCAGTGCTAGAGATTTGATCACCTCCACAGATACGCAGTATTTT.

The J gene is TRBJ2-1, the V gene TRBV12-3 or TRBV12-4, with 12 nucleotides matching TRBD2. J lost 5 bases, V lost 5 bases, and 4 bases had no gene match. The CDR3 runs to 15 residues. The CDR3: CASSPSGGANNEQFF. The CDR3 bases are TGTGCCAGCAGTCCTAGCGGGGGGGCCAACAATGAGCAGTTCTTC.

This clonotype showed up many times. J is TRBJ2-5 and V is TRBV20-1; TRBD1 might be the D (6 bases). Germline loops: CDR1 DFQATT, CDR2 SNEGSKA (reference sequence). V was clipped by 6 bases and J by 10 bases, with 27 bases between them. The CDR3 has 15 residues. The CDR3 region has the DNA TGCAGTGCCCCAACCTCAGGGGCCCCGGGTGTGAACCAGTACTTC. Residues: CSAPTSGAPGVNQYF.

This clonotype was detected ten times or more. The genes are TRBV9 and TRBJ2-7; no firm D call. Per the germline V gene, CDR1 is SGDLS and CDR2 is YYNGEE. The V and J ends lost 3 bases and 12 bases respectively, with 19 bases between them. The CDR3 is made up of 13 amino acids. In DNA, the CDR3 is TGTGCCAGCAGCGCCGGATCAGATTGGAGTCTGTACTTC. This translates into CASSAGSDWSLYF.

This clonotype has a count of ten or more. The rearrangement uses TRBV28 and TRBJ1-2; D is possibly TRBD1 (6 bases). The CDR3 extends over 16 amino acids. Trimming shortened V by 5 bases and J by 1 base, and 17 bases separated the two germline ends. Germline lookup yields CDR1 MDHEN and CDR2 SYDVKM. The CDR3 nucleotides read TGTGCCAGCAGTCTAGGGACATGGGACCTTAACTATGGCTACACCTTC. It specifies CASSLGTWDLNYGYTF.

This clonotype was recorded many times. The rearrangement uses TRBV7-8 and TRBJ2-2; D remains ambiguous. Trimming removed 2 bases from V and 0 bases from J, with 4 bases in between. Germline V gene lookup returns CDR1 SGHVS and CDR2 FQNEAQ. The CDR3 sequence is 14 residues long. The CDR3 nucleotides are TGTGCCAGCAGCTTAATCGCGAACACCGGGGAGCTGTTTTTT. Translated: CASSLIANTGELFF.

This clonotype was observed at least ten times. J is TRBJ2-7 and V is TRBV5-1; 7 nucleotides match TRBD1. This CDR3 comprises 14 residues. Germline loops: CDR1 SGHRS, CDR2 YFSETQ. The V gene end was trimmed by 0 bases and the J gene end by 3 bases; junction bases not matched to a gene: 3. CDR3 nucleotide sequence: TGCGCCAGCAGCTTGGAAGGGGGCGACTACGAGCAGTACTTC. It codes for CASSLEGGDYEQYF.

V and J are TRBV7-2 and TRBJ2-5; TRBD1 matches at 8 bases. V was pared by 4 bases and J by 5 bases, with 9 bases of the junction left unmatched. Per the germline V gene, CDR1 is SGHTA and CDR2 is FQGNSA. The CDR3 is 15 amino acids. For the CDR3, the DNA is TGTGCCAGCAGCTGGGGGACAGGTCGTGTGGAGACCCAGTACTTC. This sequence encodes CASSWGTGRVETQYF.

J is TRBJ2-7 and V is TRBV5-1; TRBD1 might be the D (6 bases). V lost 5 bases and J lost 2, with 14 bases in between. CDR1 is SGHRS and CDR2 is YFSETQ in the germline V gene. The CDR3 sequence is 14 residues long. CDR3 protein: CASREPGEAYEQYF. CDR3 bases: TGCGCCAGCAGGGAACCAGGGGAAGCCTACGAGCAGTACTTC.

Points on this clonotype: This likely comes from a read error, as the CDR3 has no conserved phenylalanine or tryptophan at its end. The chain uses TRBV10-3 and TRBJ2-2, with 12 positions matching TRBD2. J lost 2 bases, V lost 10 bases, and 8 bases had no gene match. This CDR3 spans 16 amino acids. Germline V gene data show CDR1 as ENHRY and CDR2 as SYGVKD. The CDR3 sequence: CATSILAGGNTGELFS. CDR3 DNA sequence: TGTGCCACCTCTATACTAGCGGGGGGCAACACCGGGGAGCTGTTTTCT.

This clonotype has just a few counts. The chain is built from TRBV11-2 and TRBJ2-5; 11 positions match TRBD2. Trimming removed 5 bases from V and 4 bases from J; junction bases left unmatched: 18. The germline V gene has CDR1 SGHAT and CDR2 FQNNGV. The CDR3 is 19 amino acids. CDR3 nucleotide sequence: TGTGCCAGCAGCCCGAGGGGCACCGGGACTAGCGGAACTATAGAGACCCAGTACTTC. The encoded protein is CASSPRGTGTSGTIETQYF.

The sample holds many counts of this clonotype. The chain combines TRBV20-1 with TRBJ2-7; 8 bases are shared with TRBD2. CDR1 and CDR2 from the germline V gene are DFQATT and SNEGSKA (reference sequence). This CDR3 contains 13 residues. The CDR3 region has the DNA TGCAGCCTAAGCGGGGGTGACTCCTACGAGCAGTACTTC. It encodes CSLSGGDSYEQYF.

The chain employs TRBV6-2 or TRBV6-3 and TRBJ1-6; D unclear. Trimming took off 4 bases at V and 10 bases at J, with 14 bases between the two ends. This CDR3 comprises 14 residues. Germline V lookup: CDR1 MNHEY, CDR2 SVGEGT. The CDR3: CASSLKGSSSPLHF. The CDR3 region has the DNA TGTGCCAGCAGTTTAAAGGGTTCGAGCTCACCCCTCCACTTT.

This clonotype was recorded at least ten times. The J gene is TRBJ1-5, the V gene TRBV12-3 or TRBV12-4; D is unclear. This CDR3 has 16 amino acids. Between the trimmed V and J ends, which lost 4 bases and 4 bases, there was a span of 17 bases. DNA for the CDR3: TGTGCCAGCAGTTCCAAGGGTAGGGTAGTAAATCAGCCCCAGCATTTT. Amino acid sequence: CASSSKGRVVNQPQHF.

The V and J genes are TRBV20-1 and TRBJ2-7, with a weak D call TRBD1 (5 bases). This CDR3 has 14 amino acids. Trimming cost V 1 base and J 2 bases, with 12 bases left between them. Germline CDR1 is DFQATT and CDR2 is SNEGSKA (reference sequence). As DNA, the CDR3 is TGCAGTGCTAGAGTCCCAGGGTTGCCCTACGAGCAGTACTTC. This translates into CSARVPGLPYEQYF.